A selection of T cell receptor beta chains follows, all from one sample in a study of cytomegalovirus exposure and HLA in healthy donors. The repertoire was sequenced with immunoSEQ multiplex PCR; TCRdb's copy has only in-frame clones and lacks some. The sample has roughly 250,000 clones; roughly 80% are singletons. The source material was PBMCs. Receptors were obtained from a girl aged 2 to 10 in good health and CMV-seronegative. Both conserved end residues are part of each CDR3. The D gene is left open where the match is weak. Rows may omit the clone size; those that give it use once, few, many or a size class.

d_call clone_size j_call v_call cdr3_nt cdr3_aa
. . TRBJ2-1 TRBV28 TGTGCCAGCAGTGAAGTGGCGAGGGCTGAGCAGTTCTTC CASSEVARAEQFF
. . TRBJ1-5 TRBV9 TGTGCCAGCAGCCTCTCGGGGATTAGCAATCAGCCCCAGCATTTT CASSLSGISNQPQHF
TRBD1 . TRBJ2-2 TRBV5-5 TGTGCCAGCAGCTTGGCCGTAAGGACAGGGGTCGCCACCGGGGAGCTGTTTTTT CASSLAVRTGVATGELFF
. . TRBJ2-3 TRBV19 TGTGCCAGTAGTATAGCAGGGGCTGTCGATACGCAGTATTTT CASSIAGAVDTQYF
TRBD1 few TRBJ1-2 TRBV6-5 TGTGCCAGCAGCCATTGGGACAGGCGCTATGGCTACACCTTC CASSHWDRRYGYTF
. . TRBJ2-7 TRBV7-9 TGTGCCAGCAGCTTAGGCTTAAACGAGCAGTACTTC CASSLGLNEQYF
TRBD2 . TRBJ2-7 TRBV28 TGTGCCAGCAGTCCCGGCCAGCGGGGGCCCCCCTACGAGCAGTACTTC CASSPGQRGPPYEQYF
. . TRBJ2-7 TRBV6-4 TGTGCCAGCAGTGACTCTTACGCAGGAGGAATAGCGATAGGCTCCTACGAGCAGTACTTC CASSDSYAGGIAIGSYEQYF
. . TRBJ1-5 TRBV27 TGTGCCAGCAGCCAAACCCCCCCCGGACACAATCAGCCCCAGCATTTT CASSQTPPGHNQPQHF
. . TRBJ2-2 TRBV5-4 TGTGCCAGCACCAGGCCAACCGGGGAGCTGTTTTTT CASTRPTGELFF
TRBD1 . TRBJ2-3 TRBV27 TGTGCCAGCAGTCCTGCCCTATACCGGACAGGGGCCCGCACAGATACGCAGTATTTT CASSPALYRTGARTDTQYF
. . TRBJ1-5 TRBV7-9 TGTGCCAGCAGCCTTGGGCCAAATCAGCCCCAGCATTTT CASSLGPNQPQHF
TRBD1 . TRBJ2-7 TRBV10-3 TGTGCCATCGGGGGAAGGCCAGGGGGTACCTACGAGCAGTACTTC CAIGGRPGGTYEQYF
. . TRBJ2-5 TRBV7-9 TGTGCCAGCAGCCAGCAGACACAAGAGACCCAGTACTTC CASSQQTQETQYF